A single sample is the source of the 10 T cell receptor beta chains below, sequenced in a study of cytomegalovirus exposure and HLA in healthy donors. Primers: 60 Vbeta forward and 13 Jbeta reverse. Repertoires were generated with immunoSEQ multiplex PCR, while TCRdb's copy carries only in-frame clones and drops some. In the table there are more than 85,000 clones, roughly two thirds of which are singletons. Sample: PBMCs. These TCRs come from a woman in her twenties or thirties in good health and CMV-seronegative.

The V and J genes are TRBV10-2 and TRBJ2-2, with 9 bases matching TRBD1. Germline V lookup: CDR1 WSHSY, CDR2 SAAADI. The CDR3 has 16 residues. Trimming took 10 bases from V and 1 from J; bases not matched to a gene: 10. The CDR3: CAIARGQGGNTGELFF. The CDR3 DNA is TGCGCCATCGCAAGGGGACAGGGTGGGAACACCGGGGAGCTGTTTTTT.

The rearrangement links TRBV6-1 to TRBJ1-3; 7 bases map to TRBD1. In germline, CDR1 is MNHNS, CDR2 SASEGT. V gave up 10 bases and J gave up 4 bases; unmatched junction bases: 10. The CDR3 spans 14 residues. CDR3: CAIFRQGGGNTIYF. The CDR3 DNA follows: TGTGCCATTTTTCGACAGGGTGGAGGAAACACCATATATTTT.

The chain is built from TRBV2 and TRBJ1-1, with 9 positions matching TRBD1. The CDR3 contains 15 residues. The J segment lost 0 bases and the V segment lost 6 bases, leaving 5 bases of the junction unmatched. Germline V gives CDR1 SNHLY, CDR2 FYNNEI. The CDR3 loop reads CASRGTGFLNTEAFF. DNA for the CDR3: TGTGCCAGCAGGGGGACAGGGTTCTTGAACACTGAAGCTTTCTTT.

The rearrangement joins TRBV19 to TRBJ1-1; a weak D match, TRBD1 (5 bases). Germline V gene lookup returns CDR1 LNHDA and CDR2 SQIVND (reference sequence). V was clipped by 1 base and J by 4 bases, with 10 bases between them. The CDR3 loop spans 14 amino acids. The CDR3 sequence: CASSIVREGTEAFF. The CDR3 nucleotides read TGTGCCAGTAGTATAGTCAGGGAGGGCACTGAAGCTTTCTTT. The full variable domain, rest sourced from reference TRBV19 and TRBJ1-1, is DGGITQSPKYLFRKEGQNVTLSCEQNLNHDAMYWYRQDPGQGLRLIYYSQIVNDFQKGDIAEGYSVSREKKESFPLTVTSAQKNPTAFYLCASSIVREGTEAFFGQGTRLTVV.

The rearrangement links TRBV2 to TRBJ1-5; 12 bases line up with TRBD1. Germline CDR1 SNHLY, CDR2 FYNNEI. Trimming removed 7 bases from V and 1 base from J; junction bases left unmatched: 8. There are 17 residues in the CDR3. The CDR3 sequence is CASTWGQGAGSNQPQHF. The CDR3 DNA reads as TGTGCCAGCACATGGGGACAGGGGGCCGGCAGCAATCAGCCCCAGCATTTT.

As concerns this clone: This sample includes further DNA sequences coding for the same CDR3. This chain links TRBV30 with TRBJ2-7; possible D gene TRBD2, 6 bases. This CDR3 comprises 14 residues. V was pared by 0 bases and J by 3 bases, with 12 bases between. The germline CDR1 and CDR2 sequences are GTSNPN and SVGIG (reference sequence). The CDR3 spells CAWSVGGSGYEQYF. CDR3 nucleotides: TGTGCCTGGAGTGTGGGAGGTAGCGGCTACGAGCAGTACTTC.

CDR3 region: CASKVGGGTEAFF. As DNA, the CDR3 is TGTGCCAGTAAGGTAGGAGGCGGCACTGAAGCTTTCTTT. The chain links TRBV19 to TRBJ1-1; D gene unclear. Germline assignment: CDR1 LNHDA and CDR2 SQIVND (reference sequence). The V end was cut by 7 bases, the J end by 4 bases, with 13 bases between. The CDR3 runs to 13 residues.

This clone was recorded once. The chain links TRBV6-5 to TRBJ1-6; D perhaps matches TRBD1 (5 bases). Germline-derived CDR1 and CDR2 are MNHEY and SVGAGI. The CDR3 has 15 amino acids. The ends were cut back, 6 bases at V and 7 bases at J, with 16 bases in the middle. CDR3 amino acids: CASREGRRRNSPLHF. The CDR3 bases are TGTGCCAGCAGGGAGGGACGGAGACGAAATTCACCCCTCCACTTT.

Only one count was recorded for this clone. The DNA of the CDR3 is TGTGCCAGCAGCTTAGCCCCGGGGGGTCAGGGAAACACCATATATTTT. It encodes CASSLAPGGQGNTIYF. The V gene is TRBV7-2, the J gene TRBJ1-3; tentatively, D is TRBD1 (5 bases). V lost 0 bases, J lost 4 bases, and 13 bases lay in between. CDR3 length: 16 residues. Germline V gene data show CDR1 as SGHTA and CDR2 as FQGNSA.

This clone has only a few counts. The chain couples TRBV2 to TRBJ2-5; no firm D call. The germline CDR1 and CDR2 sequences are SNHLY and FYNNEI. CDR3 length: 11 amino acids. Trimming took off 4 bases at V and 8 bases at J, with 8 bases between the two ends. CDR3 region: CASSAPGTQYF. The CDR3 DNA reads TGTGCCAGCAGTGCCCCAGGTACCCAGTACTTC. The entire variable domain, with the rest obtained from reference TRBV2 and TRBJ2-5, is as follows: EPEVTQTPSHQVTQMGQEVILRCVPISNHLYFYWYRQILGQKVEFLVSFYNNEISEKSEIFDDQFSVERPDGSNFTLKIRSTKLEDSAMYFCASSAPGTQYFGPGTRLLVL.